The rows below give T cell receptor beta chains drawn from one sample of a study of early T cells in non-severe SARS-CoV-2 infection. Each CDR3 protein gets one entry after TCRdb re-called the 5' RACE reads with MiXCR. The table shows some 30,000 distinct CDR3 sequences, with 3.5% to 5.5% occurring only once. The sequencing here drew on whole blood, taken at baseline. Receptors originate from an adult who was a healthcare worker with PCR-confirmed SARS-CoV-2 infection or an uninfected control (not recorded which). CDR3s include the opening cysteine and the closing phenylalanine or tryptophan. The order of the fields is J gene, V gene, D gene, clone size, CDR3 protein, CDR3 DNA. The D gene is left open where the match is weak. Clone size is stated in some rows and not others, as once, few, many or a class when expanded.

TRBJ1-2,TRBV7-8,NA,many,CASSLLGQGNYGYTF,TGTGCCAGCAGCTTGTTGGGGCAAGGGAACTATGGCTACACCTTC
TRBJ1-5,TRBV5-6,NA,NA,CASSLGLSPQPQHF,TGTGCCAGCAGCTTGGGCCTAAGCCCCCAGCCCCAGCATTTT
TRBJ2-3,TRBV7-3,TRBD2,NA,CASATQSGSTDTQYF,TGTGCCAGCGCCACGCAGAGCGGGAGTACAGATACGCAGTATTTT
TRBJ2-7,TRBV9,TRBD2,many,CASSERPGLAGVPVYEQYF,TGTGCCAGCAGCGAACGACCGGGACTAGCGGGAGTCCCTGTCTACGAGCAGTACTTC
TRBJ1-1,TRBV7-9,NA,few,CASSYVGNTEAFF,TGTGCCAGCAGCTATGTAGGGAACACTGAAGCTTTCTTT
TRBJ2-3,TRBV20-1,NA,few,CSARVHRVSTDTQYF,TGCAGTGCTAGAGTTCACAGGGTTAGCACAGATACGCAGTATTTT
TRBJ2-5,TRBV15,TRBD2,many,CATSRGEGSGSETQYF,TGTGCCACCAGCAGAGGGGAGGGATCAGGGTCGGAGACCCAGTACTTC
TRBJ1-1,TRBV11-2,NA,many,CASSQFSFRGTEAFF,TGTGCCAGCAGCCAGTTCTCTTTTAGGGGCACTGAAGCTTTCTTT
TRBJ2-5,TRBV11-3,TRBD2,many,CASSLAGGEETQYF,TGTGCCAGCAGCTTAGCGGGAGGTGAAGAGACCCAGTACTTC
TRBJ2-4,TRBV27,TRBD1,few,CASSLGGQGARSGNQNIQYF,TGTGCCAGCAGTTTGGGTGGACAGGGGGCGCGTAGCGGGAACCAAAACATTCAGTACTTC
TRBJ2-7,TRBV18,NA,many,CASSPPKRGGDYEQYF,TGTGCCAGCTCACCACCGAAGAGAGGGGGAGACTACGAGCAGTACTTC
TRBJ1-5,TRBV7-8,NA,NA,CASSSPAGLPQHF,TGTGCCAGCAGCTCCCCGGCGGGTTTGCCCCAGCATTTT
TRBJ2-1,TRBV7-7,NA,many,CASSPDRHNEQFF,TGTGCTAGCAGCCCGGACAGACACAATGAGCAGTTCTTC
TRBJ2-1,TRBV4-1,NA,few,CASSLPSSYNEQFF,TGCGCCAGCAGCCTTCCGAGCTCCTACAATGAGCAGTTCTTC
TRBJ2-1,TRBV30,NA,few,CAWSGGHSSYNEQFF,TGTGCCTGGAGTGGGGGCCACTCCTCCTACAATGAGCAGTTCTTC
TRBJ2-1,TRBV7-9,NA,many,CASSPSRQGLPNEQFF,TGTGCCAGCAGCCCTTCTCGGCAGGGCCTCCCTAATGAGCAGTTCTTC
TRBJ1-2,TRBV29-1,NA,many,CSVQLSNYGYTF,TGCAGCGTCCAATTATCTAACTATGGCTACACCTTC
TRBJ2-3,TRBV10-2,TRBD2,many,CASSESPSGGTDTQYF,TGCGCCAGCAGTGAGTCCCCAAGCGGGGGCACAGATACGCAGTATTTT
TRBJ2-3,TRBV4-3,TRBD2,many,CASSQGASGGTDTQYF,TGCGCCAGCAGCCAAGGGGCTAGCGGGGGCACAGATACGCAGTATTTT
TRBJ1-1,TRBV12-3/TRBV12-4,NA,many,CASSLGQSATEAFF,TGTGCCAGCAGTTTAGGACAGTCTGCCACTGAAGCTTTCTTT
TRBJ2-2,TRBV7-2,NA,NA,CASTSAGSLTGELFF,TGTGCCAGCACCTCGGCGGGCTCCCTCACCGGGGAGCTGTTTTTT
TRBJ2-5,TRBV7-3,NA,many,CASSADNTKETQYF,TGTGCCAGCAGCGCCGACAACACCAAAGAGACCCAGTACTTC
TRBJ1-1,TRBV7-3,NA,many,CASSLQRNTEAFF,TGTGCCAGCAGCCTTCAACGGAACACTGAAGCTTTCTTT
TRBJ1-5,TRBV12-3/TRBV12-4,NA,many,CASSFRRGHGDGPQHF,TGTGCCAGCAGTTTCCGCCGGGGCCACGGTGATGGGCCCCAGCATTTT
TRBJ1-5,TRBV6-4,NA,many,CASSPIQGQPQHF,TGTGCCAGCAGCCCAATCCAGGGGCAGCCCCAGCATTTT
TRBJ1-2,TRBV3-1,TRBD1,many,CASSPTGDRGYTF,TGTGCCAGCAGTCCAACAGGGGACCGTGGCTACACCTTC
TRBJ1-1,TRBV12-3/TRBV12-4,NA,many,CASSLLGSTEAFF,TGTGCCAGCAGTTTATTGGGGAGCACTGAAGCTTTCTTT
TRBJ2-5,TRBV5-1,TRBD1,NA,CASSSDQGARETQYF,TGCGCCAGCAGCTCGGATCAGGGGGCGCGGGAGACCCAGTACTTC
TRBJ1-5,TRBV9,NA,many,CASSAATGPDQPQHF,TGTGCCAGCAGCGCCGCCACAGGGCCGGATCAGCCCCAGCATTTT
TRBJ2-1,TRBV12-5,NA,many,CASALTGTSYNEQFF,TGTGCTAGTGCCCTTACAGGGACCAGCTACAATGAGCAGTTCTTC
TRBJ2-3,TRBV29-1,NA,many,CSVESADTQYF,TGCAGCGTTGAGTCCGCAGATACGCAGTATTTT
TRBJ2-7,TRBV20-1,NA,NA,CSAREINYEQYF,TGCAGTGCTAGAGAGATAAACTACGAGCAGTACTTC
TRBJ1-1,TRBV5-1,TRBD1,many,CASSPDRGSGTEAFF,TGCGCCAGCAGCCCGGACAGGGGGTCGGGCACTGAAGCTTTCTTT
TRBJ2-7,TRBV20-1,TRBD2,many,CSAQPQRGSSYEQYF,TGCAGTGCTCAACCCCAGCGGGGGAGCTCCTACGAGCAGTACTTC
TRBJ1-4,TRBV29-1,NA,many,CSVSGPPSEKLFF,TGCAGCGTCTCCGGGCCTCCGTCTGAAAAACTGTTTTTT
TRBJ2-7,TRBV5-1,NA,NA,CASRNGDSSYEQYF,TGCGCCAGCAGGAACGGGGATAGCTCCTACGAGCAGTACTTC